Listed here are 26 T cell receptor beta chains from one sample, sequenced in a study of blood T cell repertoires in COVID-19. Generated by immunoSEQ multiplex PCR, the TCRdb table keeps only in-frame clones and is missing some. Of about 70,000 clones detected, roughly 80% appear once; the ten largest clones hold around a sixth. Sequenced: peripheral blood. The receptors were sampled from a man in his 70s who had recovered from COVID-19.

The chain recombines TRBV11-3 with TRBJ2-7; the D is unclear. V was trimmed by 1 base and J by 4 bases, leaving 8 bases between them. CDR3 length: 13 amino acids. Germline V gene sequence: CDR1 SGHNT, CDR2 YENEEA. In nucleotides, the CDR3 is TGTGCCAGCAGCTTAGCCCCCCTGTACGAGCAGTACTTC. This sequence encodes CASSLAPLYEQYF.

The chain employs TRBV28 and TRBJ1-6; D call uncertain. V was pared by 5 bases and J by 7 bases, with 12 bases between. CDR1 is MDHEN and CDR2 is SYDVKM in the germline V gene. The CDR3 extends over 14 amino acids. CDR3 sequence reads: CASSQTFGNSPLHF. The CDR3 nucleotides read TGTGCCAGCAGTCAGACATTTGGGAATTCACCCCTCCACTTT.

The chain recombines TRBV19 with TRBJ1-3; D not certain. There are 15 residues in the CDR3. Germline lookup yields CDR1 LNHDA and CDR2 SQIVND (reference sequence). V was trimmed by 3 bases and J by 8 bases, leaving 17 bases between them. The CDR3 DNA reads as TGTGCCAGTAGTATGCGGGCAGACGAACGGGACACCATATATTTT. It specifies CASSMRADERDTIYF.

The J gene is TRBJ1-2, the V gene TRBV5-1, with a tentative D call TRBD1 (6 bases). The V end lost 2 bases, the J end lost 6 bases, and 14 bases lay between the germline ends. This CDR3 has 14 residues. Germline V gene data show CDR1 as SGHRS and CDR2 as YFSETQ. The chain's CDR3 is CASSLQGGTDGYTF. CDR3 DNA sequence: TGCGCCAGCAGCTTACAGGGTGGGACGGATGGCTACACCTTC.

DNA of the CDR3: TGTGCCAGCAGCTTAGAGGGACAGACGAGCTCTGGAAACACCATATATTTT. Amino acid sequence: CASSLEGQTSSGNTIYF. The rearrangement links TRBV7-8 to TRBJ1-3, with 7 nucleotides matching TRBD1. V gave up 1 base and J gave up 0 bases; unmatched junction bases: 6. The CDR3 consists of 17 residues. The germline V gene has CDR1 SGHVS and CDR2 FQNEAQ.

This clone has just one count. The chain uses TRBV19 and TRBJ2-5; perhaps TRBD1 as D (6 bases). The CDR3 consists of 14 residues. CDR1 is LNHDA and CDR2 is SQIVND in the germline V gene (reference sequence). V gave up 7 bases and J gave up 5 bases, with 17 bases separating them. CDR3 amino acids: CASNDPKRGETQYF. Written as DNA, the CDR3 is TGTGCCAGTAACGACCCGAAGAGGGGGGAGACCCAGTACTTC.

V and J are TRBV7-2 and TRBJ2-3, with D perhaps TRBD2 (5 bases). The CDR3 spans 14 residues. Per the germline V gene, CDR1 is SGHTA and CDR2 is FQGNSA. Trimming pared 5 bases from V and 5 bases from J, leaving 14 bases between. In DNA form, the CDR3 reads TGTGCCAGCAGCCTGACGCGGGTCGGAGATACGCAGTATTTT. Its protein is CASSLTRVGDTQYF.

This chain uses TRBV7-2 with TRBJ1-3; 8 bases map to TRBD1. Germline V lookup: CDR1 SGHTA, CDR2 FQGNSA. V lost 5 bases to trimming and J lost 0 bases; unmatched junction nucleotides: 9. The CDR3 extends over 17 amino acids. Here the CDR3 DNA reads TGTGCCAGCAGCCCGCTGACAGGGGAGAGCTCTGGAAACACCATATATTTT. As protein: CASSPLTGESSGNTIYF.

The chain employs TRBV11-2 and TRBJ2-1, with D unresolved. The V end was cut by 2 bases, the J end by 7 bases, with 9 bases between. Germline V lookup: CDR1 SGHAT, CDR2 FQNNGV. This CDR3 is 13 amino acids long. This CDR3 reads CASSLIAANEQFF. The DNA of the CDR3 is TGTGCCAGCAGCTTAATCGCAGCGAATGAGCAGTTCTTC. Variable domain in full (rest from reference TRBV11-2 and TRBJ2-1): EAGVAQSPRYKIIEKRQSVAFWCNPISGHATLYWYQQILGQGPKLLIQFQNNGVVDDSQLPKDRFSAERLKGVDSTLKIQPAKLEDSAVYLCASSLIAANEQFFGPGTRLTVL.

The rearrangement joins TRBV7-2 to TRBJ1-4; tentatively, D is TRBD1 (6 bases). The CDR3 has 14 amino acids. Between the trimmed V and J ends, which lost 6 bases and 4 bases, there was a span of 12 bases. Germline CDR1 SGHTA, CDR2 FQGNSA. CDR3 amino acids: CASSPRQVNEKLFF. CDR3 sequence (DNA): TGTGCCAGCAGTCCCAGACAGGTTAATGAAAAACTGTTTTTT.

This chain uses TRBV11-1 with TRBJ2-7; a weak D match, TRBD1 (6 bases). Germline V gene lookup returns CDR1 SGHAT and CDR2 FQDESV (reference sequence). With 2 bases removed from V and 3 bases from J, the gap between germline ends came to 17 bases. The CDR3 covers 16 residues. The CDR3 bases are TGTGCCAGCAGCTTAAGGGACCTTCCAGGGGACTACGAGCAGTACTTC. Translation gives CASSLRDLPGDYEQYF.

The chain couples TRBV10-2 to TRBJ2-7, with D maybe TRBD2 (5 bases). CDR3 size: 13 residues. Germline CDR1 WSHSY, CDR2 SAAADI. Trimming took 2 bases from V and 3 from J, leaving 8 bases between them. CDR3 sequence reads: CASSEGGYYEQYF. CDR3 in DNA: TGCGCCAGCAGTGAGGGAGGATACTACGAGCAGTACTTC.

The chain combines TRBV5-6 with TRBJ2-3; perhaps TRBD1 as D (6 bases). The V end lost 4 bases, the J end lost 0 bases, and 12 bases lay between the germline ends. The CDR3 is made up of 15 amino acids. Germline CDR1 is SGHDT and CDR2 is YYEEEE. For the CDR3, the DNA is TGTGCCAGCAGCGGTTACAGGGAGAGCACAGATACGCAGTATTTT. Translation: CASSGYRESTDTQYF.

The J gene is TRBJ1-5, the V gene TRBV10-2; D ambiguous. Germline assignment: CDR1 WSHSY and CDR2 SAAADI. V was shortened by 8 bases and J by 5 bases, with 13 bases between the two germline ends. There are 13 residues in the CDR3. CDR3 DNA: TGCGCCAGCGGGGAGGCAGATTATCAGCCCCAGCATTTT. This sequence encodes CASGEADYQPQHF.

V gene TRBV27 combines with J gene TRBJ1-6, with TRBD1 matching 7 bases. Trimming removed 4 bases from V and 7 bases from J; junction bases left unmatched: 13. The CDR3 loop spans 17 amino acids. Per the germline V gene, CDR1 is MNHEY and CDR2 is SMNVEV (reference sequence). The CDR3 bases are TGTGCCAGCAGTTCATTCCAGGGGGAAGTTAGAAATTCACCCCTCCACTTT. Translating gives CASSSFQGEVRNSPLHF.

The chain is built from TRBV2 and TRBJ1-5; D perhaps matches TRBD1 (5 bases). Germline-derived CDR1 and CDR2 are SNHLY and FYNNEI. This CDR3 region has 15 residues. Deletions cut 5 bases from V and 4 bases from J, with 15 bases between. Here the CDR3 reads CASSRTDSQNQPQHF. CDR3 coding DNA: TGTGCCAGCAGTCGAACCGACAGTCAAAATCAGCCCCAGCATTTT.

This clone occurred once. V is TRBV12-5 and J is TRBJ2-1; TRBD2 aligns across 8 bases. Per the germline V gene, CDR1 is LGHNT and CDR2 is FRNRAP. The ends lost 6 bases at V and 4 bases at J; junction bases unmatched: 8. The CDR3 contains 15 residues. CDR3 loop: CASGYERGSYNEQFF. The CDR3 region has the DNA TGTGCTAGTGGCTACGAGCGGGGGTCATACAATGAGCAGTTCTTC.

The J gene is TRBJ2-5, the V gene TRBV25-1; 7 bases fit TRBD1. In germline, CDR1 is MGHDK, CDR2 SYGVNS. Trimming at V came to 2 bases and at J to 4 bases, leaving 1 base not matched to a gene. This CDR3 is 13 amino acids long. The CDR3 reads CASSEGDRETQYF. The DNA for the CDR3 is TGTGCCAGCAGTGAAGGGGACAGAGAGACCCAGTACTTC.

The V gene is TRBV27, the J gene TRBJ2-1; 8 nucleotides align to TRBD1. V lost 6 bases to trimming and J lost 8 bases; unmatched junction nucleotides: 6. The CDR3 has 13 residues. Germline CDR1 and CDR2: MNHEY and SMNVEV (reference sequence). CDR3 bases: TGTGCCAGCAGCCGGACAGGGAACCATGAGCAGTTCTTC. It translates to CASSRTGNHEQFF.

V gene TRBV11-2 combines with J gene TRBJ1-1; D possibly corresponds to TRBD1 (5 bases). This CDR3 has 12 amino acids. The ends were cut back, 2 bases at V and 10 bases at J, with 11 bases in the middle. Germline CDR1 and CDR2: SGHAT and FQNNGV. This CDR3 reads CASSLYGGGAFF. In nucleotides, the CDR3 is TGTGCCAGCAGCTTATATGGGGGAGGAGCTTTCTTT.

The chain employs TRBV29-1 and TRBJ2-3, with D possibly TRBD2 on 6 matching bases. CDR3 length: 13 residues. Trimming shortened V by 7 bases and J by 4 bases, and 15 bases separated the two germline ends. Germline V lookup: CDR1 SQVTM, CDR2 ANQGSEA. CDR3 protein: CSGGTLASDTQYF. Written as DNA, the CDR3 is TGCAGCGGCGGGACCCTGGCCTCAGATACGCAGTATTTT.

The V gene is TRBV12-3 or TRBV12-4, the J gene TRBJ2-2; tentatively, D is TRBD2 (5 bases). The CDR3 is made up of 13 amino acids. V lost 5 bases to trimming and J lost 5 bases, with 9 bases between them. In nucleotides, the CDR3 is TGTGCCAGCAGTCCCCGAGGGACCGGGGAGCTGTTTTTT. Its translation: CASSPRGTGELFF.

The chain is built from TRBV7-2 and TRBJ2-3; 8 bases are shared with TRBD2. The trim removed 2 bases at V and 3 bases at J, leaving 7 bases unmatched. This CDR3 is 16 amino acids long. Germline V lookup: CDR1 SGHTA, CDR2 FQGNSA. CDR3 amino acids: CASSLLQGGGTDTQYF. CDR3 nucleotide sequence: TGTGCCAGCAGCTTACTGCAGGGCGGGGGGACAGATACGCAGTATTTT.

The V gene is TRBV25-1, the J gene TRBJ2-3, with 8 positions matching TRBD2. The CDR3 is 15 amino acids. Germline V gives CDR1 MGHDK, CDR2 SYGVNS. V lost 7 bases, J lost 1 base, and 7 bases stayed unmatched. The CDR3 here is CASTYFSGGTDTQYF. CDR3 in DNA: TGTGCCAGCACCTATTTTAGCGGGGGCACAGATACGCAGTATTTT.

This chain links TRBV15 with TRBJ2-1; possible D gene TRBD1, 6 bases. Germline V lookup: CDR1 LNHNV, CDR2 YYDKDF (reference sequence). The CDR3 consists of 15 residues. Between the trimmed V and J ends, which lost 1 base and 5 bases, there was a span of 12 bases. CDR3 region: CATSRAQGTNNEQFF. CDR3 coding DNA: TGTGCCACCAGCAGAGCACAGGGTACCAACAATGAGCAGTTCTTC.

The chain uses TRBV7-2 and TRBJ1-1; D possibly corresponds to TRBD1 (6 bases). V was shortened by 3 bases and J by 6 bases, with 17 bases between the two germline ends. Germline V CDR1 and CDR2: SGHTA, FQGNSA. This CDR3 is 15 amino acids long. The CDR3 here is CASSFLGAPDSEAFF. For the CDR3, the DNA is TGTGCCAGCAGCTTCCTGGGGGCCCCGGACTCTGAAGCTTTCTTT.